Here is one T cell receptor beta chain with its context. Assay used: immunoSEQ multiplex PCR; TCRdb lists only in-frame clones, some missing. The table includes tens of thousands of clones, 85% to 95% detected once. The sample comes from a study of blood T cell repertoires in COVID-19. Looking at the study overall: Donors in the United States, Italy and Spain gave samples during acute or convalescent COVID-19. The analysed material was cDNA or gDNA that came from T cells, B-cell-depleted T cells, or PBMCs.

This CDR3 spans 14 amino acids. Germline-derived CDR1 and CDR2 are LNHDA and SQIVND (reference sequence). The ends were cut back, 7 bases at V and 7 bases at J, with 17 bases in the middle. The origin of this receptor is a human donor in a cohort sampled during active COVID-19. Sequencing input: peripheral blood. The chain employs TRBV19 and TRBJ1-5; D uncertain. Here the CDR3 DNA reads TGTGCCAGTAAACACCCGGGAGTATGGCAGCCCCAGCATTTT. Residues: CASKHPGVWQPQHF. The full variable domain, in which reference TRBV19 and TRBJ1-5 provide the parts outside the CDR3, is DGGITQSPKYLFRKEGQNVTLSCEQNLNHDAMYWYRQDPGQGLRLIYYSQIVNDFQKGDIAEGYSVSREKKESFPLTVTSAQKNPTAFYLCASKHPGVWQPQHFGDGTRLSIL.